Following are 21 T cell receptor beta chains from one sample sequenced in a study of pediatric ulcerative colitis. TCRdb keeps only in-frame clones here, not all; method: immunoSEQ multiplex PCR. The sample yields about 64,000 clones, 86% seen once. Material: blood. All receptors derive from a boy aged 5-17 years with severe ulcerative colitis.

The chain links TRBV30 to TRBJ2-5, with D unresolved. Trimming removed 5 bases at V and 3 bases at J, with 16 bases between. CDR1 is GTSNPN, CDR2 SVGIG, per germline (reference sequence). This CDR3 has 14 residues. CDR3 bases: TGTGCCTGGGCCTTCGGAGACGCTGAAGAGACCCAGTACTTC. Protein: CAWAFGDAEETQYF. Full variable domain (missing parts from reference TRBV30 and TRBJ2-5): SQTIHQWPATLVQPVGSPLSLECTVEGTSNPNLYWYRQAAGRGLQLLFYSVGIGQISSEVPQNLSASRPQDRQFILSSKKLLLSDSGFYLCAWAFGDAEETQYFGPGTRLLVL.

The V call is TRBV18, the J call TRBJ2-3; weak D call: TRBD2 (6 bases). CDR3 size: 16 residues. The V gene lost 2 bases and the J gene lost 0 bases, with 12 bases spanning the gap. The germline CDR1 and CDR2 sequences are KGHSH and LQKENI. The CDR3 bases are TGTGCCAGCTCACCAAAAGGGAGCGGGAGCACAGATACGCAGTATTTT. Translated, it gives CASSPKGSGSTDTQYF.

This clone was picked up a small number of times. One junction end does not reproduce the germline sequence, and a read error may be involved. The rearrangement links TRBV13 to TRBJ1-2; D is possibly TRBD1 (5 bases). This CDR3 is built from 13 residues. CDR1 is PRHDT and CDR2 is FYEKMQ in the germline V gene (reference sequence). The CDR3 sequence is CASSLGWGEAIHF. The CDR3 nucleotides are TGTGCCAGCAGCTTAGGTTGGGGCGAGGCTATCCATTTC.

The chain couples TRBV5-1 to TRBJ2-3; D is ambiguous. Deletions cut 2 bases from V and 2 bases from J, with 15 bases between. This CDR3 is 16 amino acids long. Germline V CDR1 and CDR2: SGHRS, YFSETQ. This CDR3 is CASSFYGRGITDTQYF. In nucleotides, the CDR3 is TGCGCCAGCAGCTTCTATGGACGCGGAATCACAGATACGCAGTATTTT.

The chain has TRBV4-3 and TRBJ1-2, with a weak D call TRBD1 (6 bases). V gave up 1 base and J gave up 6 bases, with 9 bases separating them. The CDR3 is 13 amino acids. Germline V gene sequence: CDR1 LGHNA, CDR2 YSLEER. The CDR3 sequence: CASSQAEGDGYTF. The CDR3, as DNA: TGCGCCAGCAGCCAAGCTGAGGGGGATGGCTACACCTTC.

J is TRBJ2-3 and V is TRBV11-1; D is unclear. Trimming stripped 6 bases from V and 0 bases from J, with 19 bases between. The germline CDR1 and CDR2 sequences are SGHAT and FQDESV (reference sequence). This CDR3 contains 17 residues. The CDR3 loop is CASSFTANSYSTDTQYF. The DNA of the CDR3 is TGTGCCAGCAGTTTCACCGCTAACAGTTATAGCACAGATACGCAGTATTTT.

The rearrangement links TRBV5-8 to TRBJ2-1; the D gene is possibly TRBD1 (5 bases). With 2 bases removed from V and 10 bases from J, the gap between germline ends came to 22 bases. CDR3 length: 16 residues. Germline lookup yields CDR1 SGHTS and CDR2 YDEGEE. CDR3 in amino acids: CASSLGKTVRSDEQFF. CDR3 coding DNA: TGTGCCAGCAGCTTAGGAAAGACAGTGCGGAGTGACGAGCAGTTCTTC.

As DNA, the CDR3 is TGTGCCAGCAGTTTACCCCAGGTCCGCTCCTACGAGCAGTACTTC. This gives the protein CASSLPQVRSYEQYF. The gene calls are TRBV28 and TRBJ2-7; D ambiguous. Germline values: CDR1 MDHEN, CDR2 SYDVKM. The CDR3 is 15 amino acids. The ends were cut back, 2 bases at V and 0 bases at J, with 11 bases in the middle.

V gene TRBV6-5 combines with J gene TRBJ2-7, with 9 bases fitting TRBD1. Germline values: CDR1 MNHEY, CDR2 SVGAGI. This CDR3 spans 16 amino acids. The trim removed 0 bases at V and 4 bases at J, leaving 7 bases unmatched. The CDR3 here is CASSYSGTGLVYEQYF. The CDR3 bases are TGTGCCAGCAGTTACTCAGGGACAGGGTTAGTTTACGAGCAGTACTTC.

The chain joins TRBV7-9 to TRBJ2-2, with D possibly being TRBD2 (6 bases). Germline V gene lookup returns CDR1 SEHNR and CDR2 FQNEAQ (reference sequence). Trimming left V 5 bases short and J 2 bases short, with 15 bases between. CDR3 length: 16 amino acids. The CDR3 reads CASSPTSLENTGELFF. The CDR3 DNA reads TGTGCCAGCAGCCCGACTAGTCTAGAAAACACCGGGGAGCTGTTTTTT.

The rearrangement joins TRBV7-2 to TRBJ2-1, with unresolved D. Per the germline V gene, CDR1 is SGHTA and CDR2 is FQGNSA. V was pared by 4 bases and J by 6 bases, with 4 bases between. CDR3 length equals 11 residues. DNA for the CDR3: TGTGCCAGCAGCTCATCCAATGAGCAGTTCTTC. Amino acid sequence: CASSSSNEQFF.

V usage is TRBV5-1 and J usage is TRBJ2-5; D not resolved. CDR1 and CDR2 (germline): SGHRS, YFSETQ. The V end was cut by 0 bases, the J end by 1 base, with 1 base between. The CDR3 totals 12 residues. The CDR3 region is CASSLVQETQYF. DNA for the CDR3: TGCGCCAGCAGCTTGGTCCAAGAGACCCAGTACTTC.

The V and J genes are TRBV4-3 and TRBJ2-7; D gene unclear. CDR3 length equals 14 residues. V lost 5 bases to trimming and J lost 4 bases, with 15 bases between them. Per the germline V gene, CDR1 is LGHNA and CDR2 is YSLEER. This chain's CDR3 is CASSATWTWYEQYF. CDR3 nucleotides: TGCGCCAGCAGCGCTACTTGGACGTGGTACGAGCAGTACTTC.

The chain employs TRBV6-1 and TRBJ1-5; D gene unclear. V was shortened by 9 bases and J by 0 bases, with 12 bases between the two germline ends. Germline assignment: CDR1 MNHNS and CDR2 SASEGT. This CDR3 spans 14 amino acids. In DNA form, the CDR3 reads TGTGCCAGTGTTGGCGGTCTTAGCAATCAGCCCCAGCATTTT. Protein sequence: CASVGGLSNQPQHF.

The CDR3 spells CASSLAGGFNTIYF. Here the CDR3 DNA reads TGTGCCAGCAGCTTAGCAGGGGGATTTAACACCATATATTTT. This chain connects TRBV13 to TRBJ1-3; 7 nucleotides line up with TRBD1. After removal of 1 base from V and 7 bases from J, the junction contained 4 bases not matched to a gene. The CDR3 totals 14 residues. CDR1 PRHDT and CDR2 FYEKMQ come from the germline V gene (reference sequence).

This sequence joins TRBV19 and TRBJ2-1; D uncertain. Germline V gives CDR1 LNHDA, CDR2 SQIVND (reference sequence). Trimming removed 1 base at V and 7 bases at J, with 11 bases between. CDR3 length: 14 amino acids. The CDR3 nucleotides read TGTGCCAGTAGTATAGTAGGTAGTTTGAATGAGCAGTTCTTC. This gives the protein CASSIVGSLNEQFF. Variable domain in full (rest from reference TRBV19 and TRBJ2-1): DGGITQSPKYLFRKEGQNVTLSCEQNLNHDAMYWYRQDPGQGLRLIYYSQIVNDFQKGDIAEGYSVSREKKESFPLTVTSAQKNPTAFYLCASSIVGSLNEQFFGPGTRLTVL.

This sequence joins TRBV7-2 and TRBJ1-3; a possible D gene is TRBD1 (5 bases). The length of the CDR3 is 15 residues. Germline-derived CDR1 and CDR2 are SGHTA and FQGNSA. With 3 bases removed from V and 0 bases from J, the gap between germline ends came to 9 bases. The CDR3 loop is CASSLAGGSGNTIYF. In DNA form, the CDR3 reads TGTGCCAGCAGCTTGGCCGGGGGCTCTGGAAACACCATATATTTT.

This clone has a single count. The V call is TRBV9, the J call TRBJ2-7; 9 bases are a match to TRBD2. Looked up from germline, CDR1 is SGDLS and CDR2 is YYNGEE. Losses at the gene ends were 3 bases for V and 8 bases for J; bases not matched to a gene: 6. The CDR3 consists of 13 residues. The CDR3 spells CASSDGLASKQYF. CDR3 sequence (DNA): TGTGCCAGCAGCGATGGACTAGCGAGTAAGCAGTACTTC.

The CDR3 here is CASSVSGAPDTIYF. The DNA for the CDR3 is TGCGCCAGCAGTGTCTCAGGGGCCCCGGACACCATATATTTT. The gene calls are TRBV10-2 and TRBJ1-3; a weak D match, TRBD1 (6 bases). CDR3 length equals 14 residues. Germline V CDR1 and CDR2: WSHSY, SAAADI. V dropped 4 bases and J dropped 8 bases, with 15 bases sitting between them.

This clone was counted once. The chain carries TRBV19 and TRBJ1-2; a weak D match, TRBD1 (5 bases). Germline V gene sequence: CDR1 LNHDA, CDR2 SQIVND (reference sequence). The CDR3 contains 16 residues. V was shortened by 3 bases and J by 7 bases, with 21 bases between the two germline ends. Here the CDR3 DNA reads TGTGCCAGTAGTATCGCAGGGTCCCCGGCGGAGGGTGGCTACACCTTC. Translation: CASSIAGSPAEGGYTF.

This chain links TRBV29-1 with TRBJ2-3; the D gene is possibly TRBD2 (5 bases). The germline gives CDR1 SQVTM, CDR2 ANQGSEA. V gave up 7 bases and J gave up 1 base, with 9 bases separating them. CDR3 length equals 12 residues. CDR3 loop: CSGHSGTDTQYF. CDR3 bases: TGCAGCGGACATAGCGGCACAGATACGCAGTATTTT.